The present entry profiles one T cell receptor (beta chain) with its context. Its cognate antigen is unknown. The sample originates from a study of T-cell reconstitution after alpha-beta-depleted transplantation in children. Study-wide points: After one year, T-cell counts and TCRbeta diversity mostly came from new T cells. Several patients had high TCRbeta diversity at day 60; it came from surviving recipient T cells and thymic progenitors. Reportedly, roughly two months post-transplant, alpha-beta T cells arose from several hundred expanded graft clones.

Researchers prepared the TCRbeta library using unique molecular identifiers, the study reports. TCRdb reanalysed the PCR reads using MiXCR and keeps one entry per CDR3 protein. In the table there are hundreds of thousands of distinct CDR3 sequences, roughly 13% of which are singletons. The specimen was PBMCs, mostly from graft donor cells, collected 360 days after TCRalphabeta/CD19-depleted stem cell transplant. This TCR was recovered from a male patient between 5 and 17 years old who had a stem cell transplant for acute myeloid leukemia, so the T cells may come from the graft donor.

In nucleotides, the CDR3 is TGCGCCAGCAGCCAAGAATGGTGGGGGGAGCGAGAGACCCAGTACTTC. This sequence encodes CASSQEWWGERETQYF. The rearrangement joins TRBV4-3 to TRBJ2-5; maybe TRBD2 (6 bases). V was shortened by 0 bases and J by 4 bases, with 15 bases between the two germline ends. The CDR3 runs to 16 residues. In germline, CDR1 is LGHNA, CDR2 YSLEER.